What follows are 18 T cell receptor beta chains derived from one specimen sequenced in a study of cytomegalovirus exposure and HLA in healthy donors. With 60 Vbeta and 13 Jbeta primers, the PCR was carried out. Produced via immunoSEQ multiplex PCR; TCRdb's table is partial and in-frame only. The sample includes some 110,000 clones, around 70% of them seen just once. Sequencing input: PBMCs. These receptors were obtained from a man under 40 in good health and CMV-seropositive.

The rearrangement joins TRBV2 to TRBJ2-3, with D possibly being TRBD1 (8 bases). V gave up 10 bases and J gave up 3 bases, with 14 bases separating them. This CDR3 region has 13 residues. CDR1 SNHLY and CDR2 FYNNEI come from the germline V gene. CDR3 in amino acids: CATNRGGTDTQYF. The CDR3 DNA is TGTGCCACCAACAGGGGGGGGACAGATACGCAGTATTTT. The whole variable domain, filled in from reference TRBV2 and TRBJ2-3, reads EPEVTQTPSHQVTQMGQEVILRCVPISNHLYFYWYRQILGQKVEFLVSFYNNEISEKSEIFDDQFSVERPDGSNFTLKIRSTKLEDSAMYFCATNRGGTDTQYFGPGTRLTVL.

V is TRBV2 and J is TRBJ1-2; D might be TRBD1 (6 bases). The V end lost 1 base, the J end lost 6 bases, and 12 bases lay between the germline ends. CDR1 is SNHLY, CDR2 FYNNEI, per germline. The CDR3 length is 14 residues. CDR3 in DNA: TGTGCCAGCAGTGAAGGCCAGGGACACGATGGCTACACCTTC. Translated, it gives CASSEGQGHDGYTF.

This chain connects TRBV30 to TRBJ2-1; 7 nucleotides match TRBD2. This CDR3 is 14 amino acids long. V shed 1 base and J 4 bases; nucleotides not matched to a gene: 4. Germline CDR1 GTSNPN, CDR2 SVGIG (reference sequence). The CDR3 sequence is CAWSAWGGYNEQFF. Written as DNA, the CDR3 is TGTGCCTGGAGTGCATGGGGGGGGTACAATGAGCAGTTCTTC.

In regard to this clone: Other DNA sequences in the same sample also yield this CDR3. The V and J genes are TRBV7-2 and TRBJ1-5; D is perhaps TRBD1 (5 bases). CDR3 size: 15 residues. Germline-derived CDR1 and CDR2 are SGHTA and FQGNSA. V lost 0 bases and J lost 5, with 11 bases in between. DNA of the CDR3: TGTGCCAGCAGCTTAGCGACGGGAGGGGATCAGCCCCAGCATTTT. The encoded protein is CASSLATGGDQPQHF.

The chain combines TRBV5-1 with TRBJ1-1, with 10 bases lining up with TRBD1. After removal of 4 bases from V and 2 bases from J, the junction contained 5 bases not matched to a gene. The CDR3 is 15 residues long. The germline gives CDR1 SGHRS, CDR2 YFSETQ. This CDR3 reads CASSPTTGGNTEAFF. Here the CDR3 DNA reads TGCGCCAGCAGCCCGACGACAGGGGGCAACACTGAAGCTTTCTTT.

The sample holds a few counts of this clone. The chain recombines TRBV29-1 with TRBJ1-2, with D maybe TRBD1 (6 bases). Germline V gene lookup returns CDR1 SQVTM and CDR2 ANQGSEA. The CDR3 extends over 13 amino acids. V lost 7 bases and J lost 6, with 18 bases in between. This CDR3 is CSAAHRDRNGYTF. The CDR3 coding sequence is TGCAGCGCTGCCCACAGGGATAGAAATGGCTACACCTTC. Using reference TRBV29-1 and TRBJ1-2 for the parts outside the CDR3, the full variable domain is SAVISQKPSRDICQRGTSLTIQCQVDSQVTMMFWYRQQPGQSLTLIATANQGSEATYESGFVIDKFPISRPNLTFSTLTVSNMSPEDSSIYLCSAAHRDRNGYTFGSGTRLTVV.

The V and J genes are TRBV5-8 and TRBJ2-3; 8 bases agree with TRBD1. Germline CDR1 SGHTS, CDR2 YDEGEE. The CDR3 consists of 18 residues. Trimming took 3 bases from V and 6 from J; bases not matched to a gene: 18. This chain's CDR3 is CASSWNRGFTGFPDTQYF. CDR3 nucleotide sequence: TGTGCCAGCAGCTGGAACAGGGGGTTTACGGGATTTCCCGATACGCAGTATTTT.

The V and J genes are TRBV13 and TRBJ2-1, with D perhaps TRBD1 (5 bases). CDR1 is PRHDT and CDR2 is FYEKMQ in the germline V gene (reference sequence). V lost 5 bases, J lost 4 bases, and 15 bases lay in between. The CDR3 runs 15 residues. The CDR3 spells CASSPDKLFYNEQFF. CDR3 DNA sequence: TGTGCCAGCAGCCCGGACAAACTCTTTTACAATGAGCAGTTCTTC.

The chain couples TRBV9 to TRBJ1-1; D is uncertain. The CDR3 sequence is 13 residues long. Germline V lookup: CDR1 SGDLS, CDR2 YYNGEE. The V gene lost 0 bases and the J gene lost 8 bases, with 11 bases spanning the gap. CDR3 nucleotides: TGTGCCAGCAGCGTAGCTACATCAGGAGAAGCTTTCTTT. Translated, it gives CASSVATSGEAFF.

The gene calls are TRBV2 and TRBJ1-1; 7 bases align to TRBD1. V trimming: 6 bases; J trimming: 5 bases; junction bases outside the gene matches: 12. The CDR3 consists of 15 residues. CDR1 SNHLY and CDR2 FYNNEI come from the germline V gene. The CDR3: CASSTGQFVETEAFF. In DNA form, the CDR3 reads TGTGCCAGCAGCACGGGACAGTTTGTAGAAACTGAAGCTTTCTTT. Supplemented by reference TRBV2 and TRBJ1-1, the full variable domain reads EPEVTQTPSHQVTQMGQEVILRCVPISNHLYFYWYRQILGQKVEFLVSFYNNEISEKSEIFDDQFSVERPDGSNFTLKIRSTKLEDSAMYFCASSTGQFVETEAFFGQGTRLTVV.

This clone was recorded a few times. At the DNA level, this CDR3 is encoded by other sequences in the same sample as well. This chain uses TRBV11-3 with TRBJ2-1; TRBD2 aligns across 12 bases. Trimming took 3 bases from V and 7 from J; bases not matched to a gene: 4. There are 15 residues in the CDR3. Per the germline V gene, CDR1 is SGHNT and CDR2 is YENEEA. For the CDR3, the DNA is TGTGCCAGCAGCTTGACTAGCGGGAGTTTAAATGAGCAGTTCTTC. Translation gives CASSLTSGSLNEQFF.

The chain joins TRBV7-2 to TRBJ1-5, with TRBD1 as a possible D gene (5 bases). V shed 1 base and J shed 4 bases, with 8 bases lying between them. CDR3 length: 14 residues. Germline CDR1 and CDR2: SGHTA and FQGNSA. The CDR3 loop reads CASSLGGLNQPQHF. The CDR3 region has the DNA TGTGCCAGCAGCTTAGGGGGCTTAAATCAGCCCCAGCATTTT.

The table lists this clone with a count of one. J is TRBJ2-3 and V is TRBV5-1, with 7 bases aligning to TRBD2. The CDR3 has 15 residues. Germline values: CDR1 SGHRS, CDR2 YFSETQ. Trimming took 4 bases from V and 2 from J; bases not matched to a gene: 7. In DNA, the CDR3 is TGCGCCAGCAGCCCCGCAACTAGCGACACAGATACGCAGTATTTT. It specifies CASSPATSDTDTQYF.

V gene TRBV30 combines with J gene TRBJ1-2, with a weak D call TRBD1 (6 bases). The germline CDR1 and CDR2 sequences are GTSNPN and SVGIG (reference sequence). V was cut by 0 bases and J by 7 bases, with 12 bases left in between. The CDR3 is made up of 13 amino acids. CDR3 DNA sequence: TGTGCCTGGAGTGTTAGGGGGTCGGGTGGCTACACCTTC. Its protein product is CAWSVRGSGGYTF.

Turning to this clone: Compared with germline, one end of the junction differs, possibly owing to a read error. This chain links TRBV29-1 with TRBJ1-2; D might be TRBD1 (6 bases). The CDR3 runs to 13 residues. Germline lookup yields CDR1 SQVTM and CDR2 ANQGSEA. In nucleotides, the CDR3 is TGCAACGTTGAGGGGGGTTCGGACTATGGCTACACCTTC. It yields the protein CNVEGGSDYGYTF.

The rearrangement uses TRBV4-1 and TRBJ2-5; 12 nucleotides match TRBD2. The V gene end was trimmed by 4 bases and the J gene end by 3 bases; junction bases not matched to a gene: 9. The CDR3 has 17 amino acids. Per the germline V gene, CDR1 is MGHRA and CDR2 is YSYEKL. CDR3 protein: CASSRARASGREETQYF. In DNA form, the CDR3 reads TGCGCCAGCAGCCGCGCGCGGGCTAGCGGGAGGGAAGAGACCCAGTACTTC.

V and J are TRBV29-1 and TRBJ2-1; TRBD2 agrees at 12 bases. Trimming cost V 7 bases and J 7 bases; bases outside gene matches: 2. The CDR3 covers 12 residues. Per the germline V gene, CDR1 is SQVTM and CDR2 is ANQGSEA. DNA of the CDR3: TGCAGCGGGCTAGCGGGGGGGAATGAGCAGTTCTTC. It yields the protein CSGLAGGNEQFF.

CDR3 nucleotides: TGTGCCGGATGGACAGGGGGTGCGAACACTGAAGCTTTCTTT. This translates into CAGWTGGANTEAFF. The V gene is TRBV6-5, the J gene TRBJ1-1, with 10 bases lining up with TRBD1. J gave up 1 base and V 11 bases, and 7 bases lay outside the gene matches. This CDR3 spans 14 amino acids. The germline V gene encodes CDR1 MNHEY and CDR2 SVGAGI.